One sample yielded the 30 T cell receptor beta chains listed below, sequenced in a study of blood T cell repertoires in COVID-19. Sequenced by immunoSEQ multiplex PCR; TCRdb stores in-frame clones only, minus some. This table holds roughly 93,000 clones, around 87% found once. Material for sequencing was peripheral blood. The source is a human donor in a cohort sampled during active COVID-19.

This clone was observed a single time. V gene TRBV29-1 combines with J gene TRBJ1-1; maybe TRBD1 (5 bases). This CDR3 is 13 amino acids long. V was shortened by 5 bases and J by 3 bases, with 13 bases between the two germline ends. Germline V gene data show CDR1 as SQVTM and CDR2 as ANQGSEA. CDR3 DNA sequence: TGCAGCGTTAAGACACAGGCGGACACTGAAGCTTTCTTT. It specifies CSVKTQADTEAFF. Combining the CDR3 with reference TRBV29-1 and TRBJ1-1 gives the whole variable domain SAVISQKPSRDICQRGTSLTIQCQVDSQVTMMFWYRQQPGQSLTLIATANQGSEATYESGFVIDKFPISRPNLTFSTLTVSNMSPEDSSIYLCSVKTQADTEAFFGQGTRLTVV.

In this sample, this clone turned up a few times. This chain connects TRBV19 to TRBJ1-4; no definite D call. The CDR3 sequence is 13 residues long. CDR1 LNHDA and CDR2 SQIVND come from the germline V gene (reference sequence). The V and J ends lost 10 bases and 8 bases respectively, with 17 bases between them. CDR3: CATKDFRAEKLFF. CDR3 coding DNA: TGTGCCACGAAAGACTTCAGAGCCGAAAAACTGTTTTTT.

V usage is TRBV19 and J usage is TRBJ2-7, with D possibly matching TRBD2 (5 bases). This CDR3 comprises 16 residues. CDR1 LNHDA and CDR2 SQIVND come from the germline V gene (reference sequence). Trimming shortened V by 4 bases and J by 5 bases, and 21 bases separated the two germline ends. The chain's CDR3 is CASSTPRGPGLDEQYF. The CDR3 nucleotides read TGTGCCAGTAGTACCCCTCGAGGGCCGGGATTAGACGAGCAGTACTTC.

The J gene is TRBJ2-3, the V gene TRBV6-5; D is unclear. The germline V gene encodes CDR1 MNHEY and CDR2 SVGAGI. Trimming removed 9 bases from V and 3 bases from J, with 19 bases in between. There are 15 residues in the CDR3. CDR3 sequence: CASEPSRAFTDTQYF. The CDR3 DNA reads as TGTGCCAGTGAACCCAGCAGAGCGTTTACAGATACGCAGTATTTT.

The chain combines TRBV3-1 (or the pseudogene TRBV3-2) with TRBJ2-7, with D unresolved. The CDR3 loop spans 12 amino acids. Trimming removed 0 bases at V and 5 bases at J, with 5 bases between. Germline-derived CDR1 and CDR2 are LGHDT and YNNKEL (reference sequence). CDR3 sequence: CASSQDQNEQYF. CDR3 DNA: TGTGCCAGCAGCCAAGATCAGAACGAGCAGTACTTC.

J is TRBJ1-2 and V is TRBV28; TRBD1 might be the D (6 bases). The CDR3 totals 13 residues. Germline V gene data show CDR1 as MDHEN and CDR2 as SYDVKM. Trimming removed 4 bases at V and 4 bases at J, with 10 bases between. CDR3 DNA: TGTGCCAGCAGTTCCAGGGGAACCTATGGCTACACCTTC. It translates to CASSSRGTYGYTF.

The rearrangement links TRBV3-1 (or the pseudogene TRBV3-2) to TRBJ2-1; the D gene is possibly TRBD2 (5 bases). Germline V gene lookup returns CDR1 LGHDT and CDR2 YNNKEL (reference sequence). The CDR3 runs 15 residues. V was cut by 4 bases and J by 8 bases, with 18 bases left in between. The CDR3: CASSLRNNPGDEQFF. The DNA of the CDR3 is TGTGCCAGCAGCCTACGTAACAACCCCGGGGATGAGCAGTTCTTC.

CDR3 coding DNA: TGTGCCAGCAGTTACTCGTACAGAAACACTGAAGCTTTCTTT. Encoded protein: CASSYSYRNTEAFF. V usage is TRBV6-5 and J usage is TRBJ1-1; D is unresolved. CDR3 length: 14 residues. V lost 0 bases, J lost 2 bases, and 7 bases lay in between. Germline assignment: CDR1 MNHEY and CDR2 SVGAGI.

The CDR3 protein is CASSNGLAGGPDEQYF. Here the CDR3 DNA reads TGTGCCAGCAGCAACGGACTAGCGGGAGGGCCCGACGAGCAGTACTTC. V gene TRBV27 combines with J gene TRBJ2-7, with 15 nucleotides matching TRBD2. With 6 bases clipped from V and 5 bases from J, the junction kept 8 bases outside the gene matches. The germline CDR1 and CDR2 sequences are MNHEY and SMNVEV (reference sequence). The CDR3 runs 16 residues.

This clone has just one count. This chain connects TRBV18 to TRBJ2-6; 12 nucleotides align to TRBD2. The J segment lost 0 bases and the V segment lost 1 base, leaving 4 bases of the junction unmatched. The CDR3 sequence is 19 residues long. Germline CDR1 is KGHSH and CDR2 is LQKENI. The CDR3 loop is CASSPRTSGDLSGANVLTF. The CDR3 DNA follows: TGTGCCAGCTCACCACGGACTAGCGGGGACCTCTCTGGGGCCAACGTCCTGACTTTC.

This chain uses TRBV10-1 with TRBJ2-2, with D perhaps matching TRBD2 (5 bases). The CDR3 loop spans 13 amino acids. The V gene's germline CDR1 is WNHNN and CDR2 SYGVQD (reference sequence). Trimming pared 6 bases from V and 4 bases from J, leaving 9 bases between. The CDR3 here is CASSLTSTGELFF. CDR3 DNA sequence: TGCGCCAGCAGCCTCACTAGCACCGGGGAGCTGTTTTTT.

V is TRBV5-1 and J is TRBJ1-1; the match to TRBD1 covers 7 bases. In germline, CDR1 is SGHRS, CDR2 YFSETQ. V gave up 3 bases and J gave up 3 bases; unmatched junction bases: 8. The CDR3 contains 15 residues. CDR3 nucleotides: TGCGCCAGCAGCTGGTCCCCTGACAGGGACACTGAAGCTTTCTTT. Residues: CASSWSPDRDTEAFF. Supplemented by reference TRBV5-1 and TRBJ1-1, the full variable domain reads KAGVTQTPRYLIKTRGQQVTLSCSPISGHRSVSWYQQTPGQGLQFLFEYFSETQRNKGNFPGRFSGRQFSNSRSEMNVSTLELGDSALYLCASSWSPDRDTEAFFGQGTRLTVV.

V and J are TRBV19 and TRBJ2-1, with D possibly TRBD2 on 6 matching bases. V was clipped by 7 bases and J by 0 bases, with 10 bases between them. The germline V gene encodes CDR1 LNHDA and CDR2 SQIVND (reference sequence). This CDR3 has 14 residues. CDR3 in amino acids: CASMASVSYNEQFF. CDR3 bases: TGTGCCAGTATGGCTAGCGTCTCCTACAATGAGCAGTTCTTC.

The V and J genes are TRBV3-1 (or the pseudogene TRBV3-2) and TRBJ2-3; TRBD2 aligns across 9 bases. The CDR3 length is 15 residues. Germline loops: CDR1 LGHDT, CDR2 YNNKEL (reference sequence). The V segment lost 1 base and the J segment 1 base; nucleotides outside the gene matches: 0. The CDR3 DNA reads TGTGCCAGCAGCCAAGGACTAGCGGGCACAGATACGCAGTATTTT. Translation gives CASSQGLAGTDTQYF.

Comment on this clone: Relative to the germline gene, one junction end is altered; a read error may explain this. V and J are TRBV27 and TRBJ1-4; 7 bases are a match to TRBD1. This CDR3 spans 17 amino acids. Germline loops: CDR1 MNHEY, CDR2 SMNVEV (reference sequence). This chain's CDR3 is CASSPYDRDSSNEKLFF. In DNA form, the CDR3 reads TGTGCCAGCAGTCCCTATGATCGGGACAGCTCGAATGAGAAACTGTTTTTT.

This rearrangement joins TRBV11-2 to TRBJ2-6, with 11 bases lining up with TRBD2. Losses at the gene ends were 0 bases for V and 2 bases for J; bases not matched to a gene: 6. CDR1 and CDR2 (germline): SGHAT, FQNNGV. This CDR3 has 19 residues. The CDR3 region is CASSLDFGLAGPGANVLTF. The CDR3 DNA reads TGTGCCAGCAGCTTAGATTTCGGACTAGCGGGTCCTGGGGCCAACGTCCTGACTTTC.

This chain uses TRBV10-2 with TRBJ2-1, with 8 bases aligning to TRBD2. Germline trimming cut 5 bases from V and 7 bases from J; bases unmatched to any gene: 10. The CDR3 totals 15 residues. In germline, CDR1 is WSHSY, CDR2 SAAADI. The CDR3 coding sequence is TGCGCCAGCAGTCCCCCGGAGCGGGAGTGGAATGAGCAGTTCTTC. Amino acid sequence: CASSPPEREWNEQFF.

The chain recombines TRBV19 with TRBJ1-2; possible D gene TRBD1, 5 bases. Per the germline V gene, CDR1 is LNHDA and CDR2 is SQIVND (reference sequence). This CDR3 spans 20 amino acids. The V end was cut by 4 bases, the J end by 4 bases, with 31 bases between. For the CDR3, the DNA is TGTGCCAGTAGTACACCGCGTAAAGACAGAGTAAGACTTGCTGGCTATGGCTACACCTTC. Translated: CASSTPRKDRVRLAGYGYTF.

The genes are TRBV7-8 and TRBJ2-1, with 13 bases fitting TRBD2. V lost 3 bases to trimming and J lost 1 base; unmatched junction nucleotides: 6. There are 18 residues in the CDR3. The germline V gene encodes CDR1 SGHVS and CDR2 FQNEAQ. CDR3 residues: CASSFRTSGSGSYNEQFF. CDR3 in DNA: TGTGCCAGCAGCTTTAGGACTAGCGGGAGTGGTTCCTACAATGAGCAGTTCTTC.

The chain links TRBV28 to TRBJ1-4; D remains unclear. V lost 7 bases to trimming and J lost 0 bases, with 12 bases between them. From germline, CDR1 is MDHEN and CDR2 SYDVKM. The CDR3 runs to 15 residues. The CDR3: CASTYSGSTNEKLFF. The DNA of the CDR3 is TGTGCCAGCACCTACTCCGGGTCAACTAATGAAAAACTGTTTTTT. The variable domain in full, completed from reference TRBV28 and TRBJ1-4, reads DVKVTQSSRYLVKRTGEKVFLECVQDMDHENMFWYRQDPGLGLRLIYFSYDVKMKEKGDIPEGYSVSREKKERFSLILESASTNQTSMYLCASTYSGSTNEKLFFGSGTQLSVL.

The CDR3 loop is CASSSRGRDTGELFF. The CDR3 region has the DNA TGTGCCAGCAGTTCCAGGGGGCGGGACACCGGGGAGCTGTTTTTT. This chain uses TRBV27 with TRBJ2-2, with 8 bases aligning to TRBD1. V lost 4 bases to trimming and J lost 3 bases; unmatched junction nucleotides: 4. The CDR3 is made up of 15 amino acids. Per germline, CDR1 MNHEY and CDR2 SMNVEV (reference sequence).

The chain couples TRBV19 to TRBJ2-2; 10 bases map to TRBD2. The germline V gene has CDR1 LNHDA and CDR2 SQIVND (reference sequence). This CDR3 contains 18 residues. The J segment lost 0 bases and the V segment lost 4 bases, leaving 8 bases of the junction unmatched. For the CDR3, the DNA is TGTGCCAGTAGTACTCGGACTAGCGGAACGACGAACACCGGGGAGCTGTTTTTT. It specifies CASSTRTSGTTNTGELFF.

V and J are TRBV28 and TRBJ2-1; TRBD1 might be the D (6 bases). V was pared by 5 bases and J by 8 bases, with 22 bases between. CDR3 size: 16 residues. From germline, CDR1 is MDHEN and CDR2 SYDVKM. In DNA, the CDR3 is TGTGCCAGCAGTCCCACGGGTGGGGGCTTTGGATATGAGCAGTTCTTC. It translates to CASSPTGGGFGYEQFF.

V usage is TRBV18 and J usage is TRBJ2-7, with TRBD1 matching 8 bases. CDR1 is KGHSH, CDR2 LQKENI, per germline. J was trimmed by 4 bases and V by 6 bases; bases with no gene match: 11. The CDR3 consists of 15 residues. CDR3 in DNA: TGTGCCAGCTCGCCGGCCGGACAGGGCCCATACGAGCAGTACTTC. Protein product: CASSPAGQGPYEQYF.

The genes are TRBV28 and TRBJ2-7, with 7 bases matching TRBD2. This CDR3 spans 13 amino acids. The germline gives CDR1 MDHEN, CDR2 SYDVKM. Trimming cost V 5 bases and J 5 bases; bases outside gene matches: 6. CDR3 sequence (DNA): TGTGCCAGCAGTCCTGCCGGGGGGAACGAGCAGTACTTC. It translates to CASSPAGGNEQYF.

V usage is TRBV5-1 and J usage is TRBJ1-1; no clear D. Germline loops: CDR1 SGHRS, CDR2 YFSETQ. The V end lost 1 base, the J end lost 3 bases, and 13 bases lay between the germline ends. This CDR3 region has 15 residues. The CDR3 sequence is CASSLFGNGDTEAFF. DNA for the CDR3: TGCGCCAGCAGCTTGTTCGGTAACGGAGACACTGAAGCTTTCTTT.

The V call is TRBV5-4, the J call TRBJ2-1; 10 bases match TRBD2. Germline-derived CDR1 and CDR2 are SGHNT and YYREEE (reference sequence). The V and J ends lost 6 bases and 5 bases, in that order; junction bases with no gene match: 11. The CDR3 is made up of 16 amino acids. In DNA form, the CDR3 reads TGTGCCAGCATCGTGGGGGGGACTAGCGCTCACAATGAGCAGTTCTTC. Translating gives CASIVGGTSAHNEQFF. The full variable domain, completed using reference TRBV5-4 and TRBJ2-1, is ETGVTQSPTHLIKTRGQQVTLRCSSQSGHNTVSWYQQALGQGPQFIFQYYREEENGRGNFPPRFSGLQFPNYSSELNVNALELDDSALYLCASIVGGTSAHNEQFFGPGTRLTVL.

The table lists this clone with a few counts. V and J are TRBV5-1 and TRBJ2-7; D is unclear. V lost 4 bases and J lost 4, with 15 bases in between. The CDR3 covers 14 residues. From germline, CDR1 is SGHRS and CDR2 YFSETQ. The CDR3 sequence: CASSLPGLKYEQYF. As DNA, the CDR3 is TGCGCCAGCAGCCTTCCGGGTCTTAAATACGAGCAGTACTTC.

V gene TRBV14 combines with J gene TRBJ2-7; D perhaps matches TRBD1 (5 bases). Trimming removed 1 base at V and 6 bases at J, with 10 bases between. CDR1 and CDR2 from the germline V gene are SGHDN and FVKESK. CDR3 length: 13 residues. CDR3 protein: CASSQVTASEQYF. The CDR3 DNA reads as TGTGCCAGCAGCCAAGTGACAGCATCCGAGCAGTACTTC.

The chain combines TRBV18 with TRBJ2-5, with D perhaps matching TRBD2 (6 bases). Germline loops: CDR1 KGHSH, CDR2 LQKENI. This CDR3 is built from 15 residues. With 2 bases removed from V and 2 bases from J, the gap between germline ends came to 12 bases. CDR3 DNA sequence: TGTGCCAGCTCACCAACTAGCTGGGGACAAGAGACCCAGTACTTC. It specifies CASSPTSWGQETQYF. Combining the CDR3 with reference TRBV18 and TRBJ2-5 gives the whole variable domain NAGVMQNPRHLVRRRGQEARLRCSPMKGHSHVYWYRQLPEEGLKFMVYLQKENIIDESGMPKERFSAEFPKEGPSILRIQQVVRGDSAAYFCASSPTSWGQETQYFGPGTRLLVL.